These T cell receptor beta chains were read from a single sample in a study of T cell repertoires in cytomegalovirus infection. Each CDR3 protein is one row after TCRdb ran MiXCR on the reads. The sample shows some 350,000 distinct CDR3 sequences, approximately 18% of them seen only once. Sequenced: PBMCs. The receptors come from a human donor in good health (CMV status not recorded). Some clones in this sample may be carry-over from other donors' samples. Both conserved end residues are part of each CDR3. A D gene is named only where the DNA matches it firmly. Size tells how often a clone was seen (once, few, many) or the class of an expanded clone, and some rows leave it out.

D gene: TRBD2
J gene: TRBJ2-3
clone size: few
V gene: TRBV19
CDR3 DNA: TGTGCCAGTAGTATGGGACTAGCGGGAGGGCACACAGATACGCAGTATTTT
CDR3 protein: CASSMGLAGGHTDTQYF

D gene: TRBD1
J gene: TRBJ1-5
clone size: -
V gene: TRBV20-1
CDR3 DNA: TGCAGTGCTAGCACGGACAGGGCCGGACAGAGCAATCAGCCCCAGCATTTT
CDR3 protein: CSASTDRAGQSNQPQHF

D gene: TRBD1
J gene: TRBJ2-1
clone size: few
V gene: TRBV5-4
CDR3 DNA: TGTGCCAGCAGCCGAGGACAGGGGAGCTCCTACAATGAGCAGTTCTTC
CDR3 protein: CASSRGQGSSYNEQFF

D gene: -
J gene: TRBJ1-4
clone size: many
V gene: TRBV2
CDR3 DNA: TGTGCCAGCAGTGAAAGGGGTGGGGCCTCACCTTCAAAACTGTTTTTT
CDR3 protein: CASSERGGASPSKLFF

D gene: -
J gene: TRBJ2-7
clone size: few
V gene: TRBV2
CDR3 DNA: TGTGCCAGCAGTGAAGGAGCGGGCCGAGCCCTCTACGAGCAGTACTTC
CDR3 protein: CASSEGAGRALYEQYF

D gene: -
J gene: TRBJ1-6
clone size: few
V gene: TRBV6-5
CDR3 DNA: TGTGCCAGCAGTTACGGGTGGGGGATCGATAATTCACCCCTCCACTTT
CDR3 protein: CASSYGWGIDNSPLHF

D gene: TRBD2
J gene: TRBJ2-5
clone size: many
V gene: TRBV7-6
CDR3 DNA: TGTGCCAGCAGGGTAACGACTAGCGGGGGCAGGGAAGAGACCCAGTACTTC
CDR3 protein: CASRVTTSGGREETQYF

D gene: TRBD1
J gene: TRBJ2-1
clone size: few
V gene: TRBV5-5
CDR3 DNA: TGTGCCAGCATGGCAGGGGGCAATGAGCAGTTCTTC
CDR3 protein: CASMAGGNEQFF

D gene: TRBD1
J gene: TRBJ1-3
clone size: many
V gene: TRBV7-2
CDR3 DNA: TGTGCCAGCAGCTTAGAGACAGGGGGCCCCGGAAACACCATATATTTT
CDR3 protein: CASSLETGGPGNTIYF

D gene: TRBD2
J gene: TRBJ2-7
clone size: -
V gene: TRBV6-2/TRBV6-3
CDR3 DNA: TGTGCCAGCAGCTGGACTAGCGGGAGAACCAACGAGCAGTACTTC
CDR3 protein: CASSWTSGRTNEQYF

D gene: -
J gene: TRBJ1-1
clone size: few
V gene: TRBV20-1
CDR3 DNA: TGCAGTGCTAGAGATCGGTACGAAGGGAACACTGAAGCTTTCTTT
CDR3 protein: CSARDRYEGNTEAFF

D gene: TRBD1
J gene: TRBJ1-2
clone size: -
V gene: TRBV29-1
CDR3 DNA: TGCAGCGTTGACCGGGACAGGGGGTACGACTATGGCTACACCTTC
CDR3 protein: CSVDRDRGYDYGYTF

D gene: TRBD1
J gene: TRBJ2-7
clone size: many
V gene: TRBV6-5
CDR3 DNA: TGTGCCAGCAGTTGGGGACAGGGACCGTACGAGCAGTACTTC
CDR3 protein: CASSWGQGPYEQYF

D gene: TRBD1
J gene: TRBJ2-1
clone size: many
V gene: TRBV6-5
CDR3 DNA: TGTGCCAGCAGTTACGACAGGGATGGTGAGCAGTTCTTC
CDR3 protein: CASSYDRDGEQFF

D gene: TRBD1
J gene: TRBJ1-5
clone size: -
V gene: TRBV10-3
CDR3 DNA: TGTGCCATCAGGGGACAGGGGAGGAGTCAGCCCCAGCATTTT
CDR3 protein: CAIRGQGRSQPQHF

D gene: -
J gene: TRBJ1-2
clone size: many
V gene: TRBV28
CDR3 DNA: TGTGCCAGCAGTTTTCTAATGGGGCATGGCTACACCTTC
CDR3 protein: CASSFLMGHGYTF

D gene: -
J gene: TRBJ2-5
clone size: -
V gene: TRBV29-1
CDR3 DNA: TGCAGCGTTGAAGGTCAAGAGACCCAGTACTTC
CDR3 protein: CSVEGQETQYF

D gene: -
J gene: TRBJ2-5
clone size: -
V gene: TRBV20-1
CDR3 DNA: TGCAGTGCTAGTTGGCAGGCGAAGACCCAGTACTTC
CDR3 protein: CSASWQAKTQYF

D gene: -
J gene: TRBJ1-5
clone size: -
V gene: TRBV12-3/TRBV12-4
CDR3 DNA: TGTGCCAGCAGTTTCCAGGGCCTCAATCAGCCCCAGCATTTT
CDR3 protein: CASSFQGLNQPQHF

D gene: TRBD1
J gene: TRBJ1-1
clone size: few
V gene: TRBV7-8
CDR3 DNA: TGTGCCACCCTAGGCCGGGACAGGGTGGACACTGAAGCTTTCTTT
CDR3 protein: CATLGRDRVDTEAFF

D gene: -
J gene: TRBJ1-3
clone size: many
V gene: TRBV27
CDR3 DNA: TGTGCCAGCAGGGGGTATGGAAACACCATATATTTT
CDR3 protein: CASRGYGNTIYF

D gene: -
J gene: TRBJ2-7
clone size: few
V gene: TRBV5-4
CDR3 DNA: TGTGCCAGCAGCAGTAGCGGAACCGGGACCTACGAGCAGTACTTC
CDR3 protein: CASSSSGTGTYEQYF